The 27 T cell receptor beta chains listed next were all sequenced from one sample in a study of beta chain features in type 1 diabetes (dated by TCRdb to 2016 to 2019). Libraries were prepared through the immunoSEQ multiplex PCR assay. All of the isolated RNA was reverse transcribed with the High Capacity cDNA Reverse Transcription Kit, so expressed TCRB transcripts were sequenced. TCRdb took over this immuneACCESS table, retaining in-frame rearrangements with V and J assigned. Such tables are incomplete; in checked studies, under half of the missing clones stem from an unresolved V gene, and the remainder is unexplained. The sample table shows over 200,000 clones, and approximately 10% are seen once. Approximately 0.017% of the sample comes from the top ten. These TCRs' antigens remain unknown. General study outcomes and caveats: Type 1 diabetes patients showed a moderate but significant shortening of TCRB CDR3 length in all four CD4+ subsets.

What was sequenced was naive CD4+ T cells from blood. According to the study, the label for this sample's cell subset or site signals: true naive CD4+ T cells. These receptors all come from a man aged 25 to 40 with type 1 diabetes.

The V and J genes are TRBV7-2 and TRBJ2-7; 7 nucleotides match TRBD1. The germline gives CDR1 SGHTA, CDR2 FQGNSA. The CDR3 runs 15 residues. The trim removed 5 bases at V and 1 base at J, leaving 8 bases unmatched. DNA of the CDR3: TGTGCCAGCAGCCCGTGGGGACAGCTATCCTACGAGCAGTACTTC. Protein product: CASSPWGQLSYEQYF.

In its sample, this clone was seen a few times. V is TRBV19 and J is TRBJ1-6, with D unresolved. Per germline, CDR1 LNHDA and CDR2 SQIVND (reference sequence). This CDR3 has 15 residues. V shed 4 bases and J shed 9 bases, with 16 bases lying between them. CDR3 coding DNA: TGTGCCAGTAGTACTCTGGGAGGGAGAAGTTCACCCCTCCACTTT. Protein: CASSTLGGRSSPLHF.

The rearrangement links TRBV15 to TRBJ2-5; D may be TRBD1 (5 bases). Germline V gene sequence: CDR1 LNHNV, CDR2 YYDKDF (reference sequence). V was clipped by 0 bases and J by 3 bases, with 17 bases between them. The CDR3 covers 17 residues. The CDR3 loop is CATSRDSGPQGEETQYF. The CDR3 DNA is TGTGCCACCAGCAGAGATTCTGGACCCCAAGGGGAAGAGACCCAGTACTTC.

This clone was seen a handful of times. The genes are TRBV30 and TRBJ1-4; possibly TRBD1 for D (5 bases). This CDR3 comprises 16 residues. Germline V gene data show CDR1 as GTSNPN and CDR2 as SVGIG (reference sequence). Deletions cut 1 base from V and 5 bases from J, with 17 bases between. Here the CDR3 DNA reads TGTGCCTGGAGTGAGCTCGGCCGGGGGGGAAATGAAAAACTGTTTTTT. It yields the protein CAWSELGRGGNEKLFF.

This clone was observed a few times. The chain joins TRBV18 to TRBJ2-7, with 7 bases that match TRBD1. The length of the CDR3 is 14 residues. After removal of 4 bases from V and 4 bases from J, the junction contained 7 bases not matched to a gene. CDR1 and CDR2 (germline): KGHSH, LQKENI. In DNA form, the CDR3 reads TGTGCCAGCTCACAAACCGGGACAGCATACGAGCAGTACTTC. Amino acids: CASSQTGTAYEQYF.

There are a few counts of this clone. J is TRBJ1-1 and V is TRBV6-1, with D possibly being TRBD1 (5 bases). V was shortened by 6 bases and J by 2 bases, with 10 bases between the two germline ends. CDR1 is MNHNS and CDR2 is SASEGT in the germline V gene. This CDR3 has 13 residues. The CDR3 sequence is CASRAQGNTEAFF. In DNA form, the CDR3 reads TGTGCCAGCAGAGCCCAGGGAAACACTGAAGCTTTCTTT.

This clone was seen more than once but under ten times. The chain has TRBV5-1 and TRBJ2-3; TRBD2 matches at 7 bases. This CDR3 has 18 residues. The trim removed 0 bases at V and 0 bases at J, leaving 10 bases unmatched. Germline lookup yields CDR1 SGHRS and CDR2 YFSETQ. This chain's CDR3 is CASSLEPRQRGSTDTQYF. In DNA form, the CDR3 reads TGCGCCAGCAGCTTGGAACCCAGGCAGCGGGGCAGCACAGATACGCAGTATTTT.

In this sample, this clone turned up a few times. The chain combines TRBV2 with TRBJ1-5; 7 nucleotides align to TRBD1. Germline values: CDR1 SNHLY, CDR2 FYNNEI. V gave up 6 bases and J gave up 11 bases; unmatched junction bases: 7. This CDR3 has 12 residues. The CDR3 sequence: CASRDDQGAQHF. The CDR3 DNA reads TGTGCCAGCAGGGATGATCAGGGGGCCCAGCATTTT.

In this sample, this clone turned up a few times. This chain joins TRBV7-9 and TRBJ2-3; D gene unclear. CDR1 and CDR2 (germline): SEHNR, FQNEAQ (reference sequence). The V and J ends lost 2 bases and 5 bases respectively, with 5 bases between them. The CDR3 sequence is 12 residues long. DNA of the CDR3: TGTGCCAGCAGCTTAACGGGAGATACGCAGTATTTT. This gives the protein CASSLTGDTQYF.

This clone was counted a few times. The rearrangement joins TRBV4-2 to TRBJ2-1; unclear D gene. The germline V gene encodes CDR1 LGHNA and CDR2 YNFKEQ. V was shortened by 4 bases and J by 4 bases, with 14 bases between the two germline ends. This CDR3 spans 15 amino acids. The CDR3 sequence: CASSPGEAYYNEQFF. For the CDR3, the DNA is TGTGCCAGCAGCCCTGGTGAGGCGTATTACAATGAGCAGTTCTTC.

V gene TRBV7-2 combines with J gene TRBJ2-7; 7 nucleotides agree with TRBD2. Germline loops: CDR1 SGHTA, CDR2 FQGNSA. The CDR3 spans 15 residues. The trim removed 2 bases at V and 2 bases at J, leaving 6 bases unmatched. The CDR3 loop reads CASSLSSGQTYEQYF. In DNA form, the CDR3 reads TGTGCCAGCAGCTTATCTAGCGGTCAAACCTACGAGCAGTACTTC.

CDR3 sequence: CASSPRSSGETQYF. As DNA, the CDR3 is TGCGCCAGCAGCCCACGTAGTTCGGGAGAGACCCAGTACTTC. The chain has TRBV5-1 and TRBJ2-5, with D uncertain. Germline assignment: CDR1 SGHRS and CDR2 YFSETQ. V was trimmed by 4 bases and J by 4 bases, leaving 14 bases between them. The CDR3 has 14 amino acids. The full variable domain, completed using reference TRBV5-1 and TRBJ2-5, is KAGVTQTPRYLIKTRGQQVTLSCSPISGHRSVSWYQQTPGQGLQFLFEYFSETQRNKGNFPGRFSGRQFSNSRSEMNVSTLELGDSALYLCASSPRSSGETQYFGPGTRLLVL.

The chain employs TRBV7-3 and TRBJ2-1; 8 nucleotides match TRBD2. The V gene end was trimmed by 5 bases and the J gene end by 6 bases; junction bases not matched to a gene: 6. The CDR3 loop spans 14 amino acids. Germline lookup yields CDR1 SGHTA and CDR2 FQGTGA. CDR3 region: CASSPGGAGNEQFF. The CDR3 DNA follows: TGTGCCAGCAGCCCGGGGGGGGCTGGCAATGAGCAGTTCTTC.

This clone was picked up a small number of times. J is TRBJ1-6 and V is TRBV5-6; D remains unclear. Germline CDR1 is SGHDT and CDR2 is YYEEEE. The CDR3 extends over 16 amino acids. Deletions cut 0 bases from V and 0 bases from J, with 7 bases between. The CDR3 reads CASSLGGSSYNSPLHF. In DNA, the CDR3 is TGTGCCAGCAGCTTGGGAGGGAGCTCCTATAATTCACCCCTCCACTTT.

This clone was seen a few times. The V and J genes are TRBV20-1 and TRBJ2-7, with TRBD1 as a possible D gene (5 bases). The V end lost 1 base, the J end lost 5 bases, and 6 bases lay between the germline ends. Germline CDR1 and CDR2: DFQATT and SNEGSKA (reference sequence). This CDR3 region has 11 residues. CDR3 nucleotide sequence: TGCAGTGCTAGAGGGGGCAACGAGCAGTACTTC. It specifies CSARGGNEQYF.

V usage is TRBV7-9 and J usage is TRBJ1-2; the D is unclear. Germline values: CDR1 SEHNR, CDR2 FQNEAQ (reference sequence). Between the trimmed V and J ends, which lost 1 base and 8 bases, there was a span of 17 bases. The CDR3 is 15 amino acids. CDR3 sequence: CASSLGVRAPGGYTF. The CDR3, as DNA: TGTGCCAGCAGCTTAGGTGTCCGGGCTCCGGGGGGCTACACCTTC.

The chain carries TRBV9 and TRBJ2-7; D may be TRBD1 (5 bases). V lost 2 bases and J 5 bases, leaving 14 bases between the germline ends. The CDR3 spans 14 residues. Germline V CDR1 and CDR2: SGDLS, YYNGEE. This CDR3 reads CASSVSAGINEQYF. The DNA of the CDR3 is TGTGCCAGCAGCGTCTCGGCAGGGATCAACGAGCAGTACTTC.

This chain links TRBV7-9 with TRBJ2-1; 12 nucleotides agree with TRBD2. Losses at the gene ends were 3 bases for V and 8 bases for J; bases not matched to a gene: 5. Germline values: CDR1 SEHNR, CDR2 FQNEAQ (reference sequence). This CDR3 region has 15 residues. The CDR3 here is CASSLLTSGGYEQFF. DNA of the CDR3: TGTGCCAGCAGCTTGTTGACTAGCGGGGGCTATGAGCAGTTCTTC.

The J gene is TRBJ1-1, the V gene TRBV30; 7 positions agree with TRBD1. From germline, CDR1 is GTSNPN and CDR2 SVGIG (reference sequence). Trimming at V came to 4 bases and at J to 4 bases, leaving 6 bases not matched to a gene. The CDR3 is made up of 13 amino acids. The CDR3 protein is CAWMRGLGTEAFF. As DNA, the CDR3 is TGTGCCTGGATGAGGGGGCTGGGCACTGAAGCTTTCTTT.

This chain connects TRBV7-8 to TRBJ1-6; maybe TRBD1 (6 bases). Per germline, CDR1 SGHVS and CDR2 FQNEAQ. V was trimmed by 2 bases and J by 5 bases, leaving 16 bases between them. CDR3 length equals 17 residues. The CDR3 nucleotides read TGTGCCAGCAGCTTAACTCGAATACAGGGAGATAATTCACCCCTCCACTTT. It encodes CASSLTRIQGDNSPLHF.

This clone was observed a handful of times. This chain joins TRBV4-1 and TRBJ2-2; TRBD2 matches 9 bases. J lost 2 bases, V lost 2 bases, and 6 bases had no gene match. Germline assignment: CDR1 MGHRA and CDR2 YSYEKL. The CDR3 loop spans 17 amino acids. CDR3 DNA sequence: TGCGCCAGCAGCCAACCCCTAGCGGGGATTAACACCGGGGAGCTGTTTTTT. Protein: CASSQPLAGINTGELFF.

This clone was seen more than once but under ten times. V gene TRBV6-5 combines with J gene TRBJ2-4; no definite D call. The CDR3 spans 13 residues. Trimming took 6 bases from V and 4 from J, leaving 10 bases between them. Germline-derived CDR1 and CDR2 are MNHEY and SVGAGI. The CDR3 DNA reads TGTGCCAGCAGCACTCAGGTTAAAAACATTCAGTACTTC. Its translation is CASSTQVKNIQYF.

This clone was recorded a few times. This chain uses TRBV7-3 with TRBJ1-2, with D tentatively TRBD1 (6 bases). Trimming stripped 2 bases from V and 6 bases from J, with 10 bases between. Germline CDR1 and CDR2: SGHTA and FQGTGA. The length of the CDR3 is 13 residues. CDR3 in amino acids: CASSLSGADGYTF. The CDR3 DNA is TGTGCCAGCAGCTTATCAGGGGCTGATGGCTACACCTTC.

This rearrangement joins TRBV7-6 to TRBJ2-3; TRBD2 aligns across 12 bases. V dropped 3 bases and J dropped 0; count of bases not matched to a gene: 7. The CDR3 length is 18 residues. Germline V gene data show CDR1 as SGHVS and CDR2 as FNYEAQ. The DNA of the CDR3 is TGTGCCAGCAGCTTGTTTGGACTAGCGGGGCCTAGCACAGATACGCAGTATTTT. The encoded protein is CASSLFGLAGPSTDTQYF.

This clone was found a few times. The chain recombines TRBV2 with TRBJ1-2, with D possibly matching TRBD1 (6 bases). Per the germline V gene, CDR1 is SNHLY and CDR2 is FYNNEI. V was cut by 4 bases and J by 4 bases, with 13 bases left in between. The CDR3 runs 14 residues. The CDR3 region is CASSAGTLSYGYTF. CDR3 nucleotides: TGTGCCAGCAGTGCCGGGACACTGAGCTATGGCTACACCTTC. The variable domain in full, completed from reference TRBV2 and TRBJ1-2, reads EPEVTQTPSHQVTQMGQEVILRCVPISNHLYFYWYRQILGQKVEFLVSFYNNEISEKSEIFDDQFSVERPDGSNFTLKIRSTKLEDSAMYFCASSAGTLSYGYTFGSGTRLTVV.

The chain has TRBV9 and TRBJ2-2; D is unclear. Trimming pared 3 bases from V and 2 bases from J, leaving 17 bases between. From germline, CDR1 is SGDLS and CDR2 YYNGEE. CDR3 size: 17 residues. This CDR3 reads CASSAHLRTPNTGELFF. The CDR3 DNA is TGTGCCAGCAGCGCGCACCTAAGAACTCCTAACACCGGGGAGCTGTTTTTT.

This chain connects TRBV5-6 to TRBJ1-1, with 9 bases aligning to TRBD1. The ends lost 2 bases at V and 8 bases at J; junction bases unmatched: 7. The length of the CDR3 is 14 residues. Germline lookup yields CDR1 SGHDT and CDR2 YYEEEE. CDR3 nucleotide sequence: TGTGCCAGCAGCTTACAAACCGGGACAGGGGAAGCTTTCTTT. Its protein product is CASSLQTGTGEAFF.